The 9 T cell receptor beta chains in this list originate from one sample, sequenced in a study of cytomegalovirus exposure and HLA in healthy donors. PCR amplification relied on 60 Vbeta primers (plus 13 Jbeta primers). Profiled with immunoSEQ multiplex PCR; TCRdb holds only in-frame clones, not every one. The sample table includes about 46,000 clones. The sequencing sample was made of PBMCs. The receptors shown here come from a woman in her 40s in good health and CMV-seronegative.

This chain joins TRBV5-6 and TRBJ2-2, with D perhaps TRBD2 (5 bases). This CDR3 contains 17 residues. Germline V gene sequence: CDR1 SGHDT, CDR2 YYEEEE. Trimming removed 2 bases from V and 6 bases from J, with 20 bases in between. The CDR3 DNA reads TGTGCCAGCAGCTTATTTTCAGCGGCCAACGAGGCCGGGGAGCTGTTTTTT. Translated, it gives CASSLFSAANEAGELFF.

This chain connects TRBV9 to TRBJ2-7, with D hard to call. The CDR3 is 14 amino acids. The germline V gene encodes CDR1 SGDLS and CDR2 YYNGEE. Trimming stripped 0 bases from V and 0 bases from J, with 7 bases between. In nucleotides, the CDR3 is TGTGCCAGCAGCGTAGATCCAGGCTCCTACGAGCAGTACTTC. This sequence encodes CASSVDPGSYEQYF.

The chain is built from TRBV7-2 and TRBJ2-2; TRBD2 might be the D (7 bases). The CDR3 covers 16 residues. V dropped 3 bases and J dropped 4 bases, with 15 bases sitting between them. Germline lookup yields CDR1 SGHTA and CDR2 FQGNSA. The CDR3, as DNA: TGTGCCAGCAGCTTTGGGGGGGGGCGTAGCACCGGGGAGCTGTTTTTT. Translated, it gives CASSFGGGRSTGELFF.

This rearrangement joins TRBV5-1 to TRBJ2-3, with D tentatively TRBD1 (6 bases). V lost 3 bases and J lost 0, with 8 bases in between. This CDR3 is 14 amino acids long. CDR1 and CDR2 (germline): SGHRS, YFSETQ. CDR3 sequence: CASSSGQSTDTQYF. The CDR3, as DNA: TGCGCCAGCAGCTCAGGACAGAGCACAGATACGCAGTATTTT.

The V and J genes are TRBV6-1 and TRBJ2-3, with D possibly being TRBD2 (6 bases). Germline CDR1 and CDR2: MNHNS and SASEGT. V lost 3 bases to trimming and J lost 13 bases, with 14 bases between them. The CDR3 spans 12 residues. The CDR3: CASSDGLPGKYF. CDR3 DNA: TGTGCCAGCAGTGATGGACTACCCGGAAAGTATTTT.

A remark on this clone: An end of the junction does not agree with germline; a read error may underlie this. The chain's CDR3 is CATSGGQLYF. Here the CDR3 DNA reads TGTGCCACCAGCGGGGGACAACTCTACTTC. The chain has TRBV15 and TRBJ1-2; possible D gene TRBD1, 6 bases. Germline V gene sequence: CDR1 LNHNV, CDR2 YYDKDF (reference sequence). The CDR3 length is 10 residues.

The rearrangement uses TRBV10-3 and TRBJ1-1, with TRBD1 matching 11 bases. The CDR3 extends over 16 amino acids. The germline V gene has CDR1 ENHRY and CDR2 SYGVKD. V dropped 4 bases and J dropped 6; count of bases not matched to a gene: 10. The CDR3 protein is CAISGGDRGIAAEAFF. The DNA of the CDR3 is TGTGCCATCAGTGGTGGGGACAGGGGGATCGCGGCTGAAGCTTTCTTT.

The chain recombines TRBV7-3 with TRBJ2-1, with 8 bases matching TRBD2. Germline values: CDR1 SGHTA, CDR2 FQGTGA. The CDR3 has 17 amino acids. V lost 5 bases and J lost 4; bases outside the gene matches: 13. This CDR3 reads CASSVGGAEKEYNEQFF. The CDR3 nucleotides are TGTGCCAGCAGCGTCGGGGGGGCGGAAAAGGAATACAATGAGCAGTTCTTC.

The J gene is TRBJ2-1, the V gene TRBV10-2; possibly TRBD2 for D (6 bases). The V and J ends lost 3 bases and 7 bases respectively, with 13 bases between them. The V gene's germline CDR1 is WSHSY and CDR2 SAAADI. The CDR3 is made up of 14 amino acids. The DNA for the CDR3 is TGCGCCAGCAGTGACAAGGGAGGAAGGAATGAGCAGTTCTTC. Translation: CASSDKGGRNEQFF.